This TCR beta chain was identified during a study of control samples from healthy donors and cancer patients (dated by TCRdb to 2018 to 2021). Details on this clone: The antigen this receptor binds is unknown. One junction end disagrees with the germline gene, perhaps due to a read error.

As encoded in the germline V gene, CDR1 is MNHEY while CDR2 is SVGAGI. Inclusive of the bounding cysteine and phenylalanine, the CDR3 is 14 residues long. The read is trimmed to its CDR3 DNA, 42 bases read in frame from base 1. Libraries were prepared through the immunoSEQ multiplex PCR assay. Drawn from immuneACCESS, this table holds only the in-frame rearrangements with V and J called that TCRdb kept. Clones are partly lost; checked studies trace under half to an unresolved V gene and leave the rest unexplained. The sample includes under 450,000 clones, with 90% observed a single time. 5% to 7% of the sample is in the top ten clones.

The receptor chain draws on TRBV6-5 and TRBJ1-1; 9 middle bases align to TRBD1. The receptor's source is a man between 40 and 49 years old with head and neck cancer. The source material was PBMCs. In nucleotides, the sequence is TGTGCCAGCAGCTTCGACAGGGGGAACGCTGAAGCTTTCTTT. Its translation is CASSFDRGNAEAFF.